The 23 T cell receptor beta chains listed next were all sequenced from one sample in a study of molecular identifiers for immune sequencing clone quantification. Each CDR3 protein gets one entry after TCRdb re-called the PCR reads with MiXCR. The table lists some 100,000 distinct CDR3 sequences, roughly a third of them singletons. Sequencing used naive CD8+ T cells from blood, with Jurkat cell RNA spiked in. As for subset: FACS-sorted CD8+CD4-CCR7+CD45RA+ naive T cells. The origin of the receptors is a human donor in good health. Some libraries in this study had Jurkat cell RNA spiked in.

Comments on this clonotype: Sequence at one end of the junction differs from germline and may be a read error. The chain employs TRBV7-6 and TRBJ2-3, with 7 bases that match TRBD2. The CDR3 covers 17 residues. Germline V gene lookup returns CDR1 SGHVS and CDR2 FNYEAQ. In DNA form, the CDR3 reads TGCGCCAGCAGTCGAACTAGCGCACCGGTAAACACAGATGCGCAGTATTTT. This gives the protein CASSRTSAPVNTDAQYF.

This clonotype was seen ten or more times. The V gene is TRBV29-1, the J gene TRBJ1-3; possible D gene TRBD1, 5 bases. The CDR3 loop spans 17 amino acids. The V gene's germline CDR1 is SQVTM and CDR2 ANQGSEA. Trimming left V 6 bases short and J 4 bases short, with 25 bases between. In DNA, the CDR3 is TGCAGCGTAGGGGATGGGGTCCCCACCAAAGCCGGAAACACCATATATTTT. The encoded protein is CSVGDGVPTKAGNTIYF.

The rearrangement joins TRBV9 to TRBJ2-5; perhaps TRBD2 as D (6 bases). Trimming pared 0 bases from V and 6 bases from J, leaving 12 bases between. Germline-derived CDR1 and CDR2 are SGDLS and YYNGEE. This CDR3 comprises 14 residues. CDR3 amino acids: CASSVGLGKKTQYF. The CDR3, as DNA: TGTGCCAGCAGCGTAGGACTAGGGAAGAAGACCCAGTACTTC.

The genes are TRBV7-9 and TRBJ2-2; a possible D gene is TRBD1 (6 bases). V gave up 4 bases and J gave up 1 base, with 7 bases separating them. CDR3 size: 14 residues. Germline loops: CDR1 SEHNR, CDR2 FQNEAQ (reference sequence). The CDR3 coding sequence is TGTGCCAGCAGCTCGGGACAGAACACCGGGGAGCTGTTTTTT. This encodes CASSSGQNTGELFF.

The chain couples TRBV12-3 or TRBV12-4 to TRBJ2-3; 11 bases map to TRBD1. With 5 bases clipped from V and 15 bases from J, the junction kept 16 bases outside the gene matches. This CDR3 is 15 amino acids long. CDR3 region: CASSPSDRGLPMTYF. CDR3 nucleotides: TGTGCCAGCAGTCCCTCGGACAGGGGGCTACCCATGACTTATTTT.

In this sample, this clonotype turned up once. A read error may produce the germline difference seen at one junction end. The rearrangement joins TRBV7-6 to TRBJ2-2; a weak D match, TRBD2 (5 bases). Germline V gene sequence: CDR1 SGHVS, CDR2 FNYEAQ. The length of the CDR3 is 14 residues. The chain's CDR3 is CASSLELEAGELIF. CDR3 DNA sequence: TGTGCCAGCAGCTTAGAACTAGAGGCCGGGGAGCTGATTTTT.

To note about this clonotype: A clone one base away is much larger, so this may be a read error. This chain uses TRBV6-1 with TRBJ2-3, with D perhaps given as TRBD1 or TRBD2 (5 bases each). Germline lookup yields CDR1 MNHNS and CDR2 SASEGT. The CDR3 runs to 17 residues. CDR3 coding DNA: TGTGCCAGCAGTGAATCGCTGCCTTGGGGGATCACAGATACGCAGAATTTT. Translated, it gives CASSESLPWGITDTQNF.

The V gene is TRBV20-1, the J gene TRBJ2-4; no firm D call. Per germline, CDR1 DFQATT and CDR2 SNEGSKA (reference sequence). Trimming pared 5 bases from V and 13 bases from J, leaving 24 bases between. This CDR3 spans 14 amino acids. CDR3 residues: CSAPPYSEESIQYF. The DNA for the CDR3 is TGCAGTGCTCCCCCCTATTCCGAAGAAAGCATCCAGTACTTC.

This clonotype was seen many times. The chain joins TRBV28 to TRBJ1-6; no clear D. The CDR3 contains 14 residues. Germline V gives CDR1 MDHEN, CDR2 SYDVKM. Trimming shortened V by 3 bases and J by 8 bases, and 11 bases separated the two germline ends. CDR3 DNA: TGTGCCAGCAGTTTTCCTGGCTCCGATTCACCCCTCCACTTT. It encodes CASSFPGSDSPLHF.

The V call is TRBV6-5, the J call TRBJ2-3; tentative D call: TRBD1 (6 bases). The CDR3 covers 15 residues. The ends were cut back, 4 bases at V and 0 bases at J, with 11 bases in the middle. Germline V gene lookup returns CDR1 MNHEY and CDR2 SVGAGI. The DNA for the CDR3 is TGTGCCAGCAGTTTCGGTCAGGGGAGCACAGATACGCAGTATTTT. Translating it yields CASSFGQGSTDTQYF.

This clonotype has a handful of counts. The V call is TRBV18, the J call TRBJ2-3, with D tentatively TRBD1 (6 bases). The germline gives CDR1 KGHSH, CDR2 LQKENI. V shed 1 base and J shed 3 bases, with 14 bases lying between them. The length of the CDR3 is 16 residues. The CDR3 sequence: CASSPRAGQGTDTQYF. The CDR3 DNA sequence: TGTGCCAGCTCACCACGGGCAGGGCAGGGGACAGATACGCAGTATTTT.

The rearrangement uses TRBV4-2 and TRBJ2-7, with TRBD2 identical over 8 bases. The CDR3 loop spans 16 amino acids. Germline CDR1 reads LGHNA; CDR2 reads YNFKEQ. J was trimmed by 3 bases and V by 8 bases; bases with no gene match: 15. CDR3 DNA: TGTGCCAGCCGCCCAGAGAGCGGGAGCGGCAACTACGAGCAGTACTTC. Protein product: CASRPESGSGNYEQYF.

A note on this clonotype: This clone may be a read error of a much larger clone one base away. The chain recombines TRBV4-3 with TRBJ2-7; TRBD1 aligns across 7 bases. The CDR3 spans 15 residues. From germline, CDR1 is LGHNA and CDR2 YSLEER. CDR3 coding DNA: TGCGCCAGCAGCCCAGGGACAGAACTATCCTACGAGCAGAACTTC. Translating gives CASSPGTELSYEQNF.

This clonotype has just a few counts. This chain connects TRBV19 to TRBJ2-6; D unclear. CDR1 and CDR2 from the germline V gene are LNHDA and SQIVND (reference sequence). The V end was cut by 7 bases, the J end by 0 bases, with 4 bases between. This CDR3 region has 13 residues. The CDR3, as DNA: TGTGCCAGTAAGCCCTCTGGGGCCAACGTCCTGACTTTC. Translating gives CASKPSGANVLTF.

Remarks on this clonotype: One end of the junction is discordant with germline, which a read error may explain. The chain links TRBV13 to TRBJ2-1, with TRBD1 identical over 9 bases. Looked up from germline, CDR1 is PRHDT and CDR2 is FYEKMQ (reference sequence). This CDR3 spans 14 amino acids. CDR3: CASSPDRGYDEQFF. The CDR3 coding sequence is TGTGCCAGCAGCCCGGACAGGGGCTACGATGAGCAGTTCTTC.

The chain combines TRBV24-1 with TRBJ2-1, with D possibly TRBD2 on 5 matching bases. Deletions cut 4 bases from V and 2 bases from J, with 14 bases between. Germline values: CDR1 KGHDR, CDR2 SFDVKD. The CDR3 sequence is 16 residues long. The DNA for the CDR3 is TGTGCCACCAGTGAATCCACCGGGATTACCTACAATGAGCAGTTCTTC. Its protein is CATSESTGITYNEQFF.

Comments on this clonotype: A single base separates this from a much larger clone, so it may be a read error. The chain links TRBV28 to TRBJ2-7; D gene ambiguous. CDR1 is MDHEN, CDR2 SYDVKM, per germline. This CDR3 comprises 11 residues. CDR3 protein: CVSSLNYEQYF. CDR3 in DNA: TGTGTCAGCAGTTTGAACTACGAGCAGTACTTC.

This clonotype was recorded many times. This chain connects TRBV7-9 to TRBJ2-7, with D tentatively TRBD1 (5 bases). Germline CDR1 and CDR2: SEHNR and FQNEAQ (reference sequence). The V end was cut by 8 bases, the J end by 5 bases, with 16 bases between. CDR3 length: 13 residues. CDR3 sequence reads: CASSHAQGHEQYF. The CDR3, as DNA: TGTGCCAGCTCCCACGCCCAGGGCCACGAGCAGTACTTC.

Of note for this clonotype: A much larger clone lies one base from this, so it may be a read error. The genes are TRBV7-9 and TRBJ2-7; the D is unclear. The CDR3 has 12 amino acids. Germline V gene lookup returns CDR1 SEHNR and CDR2 FQNEAQ (reference sequence). V was shortened by 3 bases and J by 1 base, with 4 bases between the two germline ends. This CDR3 is CASSLQSYEQYF. DNA of the CDR3: TGTGCCAGCAGCTTGCAGTCCTACGAGCAGTACTTC.

The chain is built from TRBV5-4 and TRBJ2-2; D might be TRBD1 (5 bases). Germline CDR1 and CDR2: SGHNT and YYREEE (reference sequence). Trimming removed 2 bases at V and 6 bases at J, with 5 bases between. The CDR3 is made up of 12 amino acids. The CDR3 DNA reads as TGTGCCAGCAGCTTCAGGGCCGGGGAGCTGTTTTTT. As protein: CASSFRAGELFF.

This clonotype was counted ten times or more. Germline and junction disagree at one end, which may indicate a read error. The V and J genes are TRBV12-3 or TRBV12-4 and TRBJ2-2, with D perhaps given as TRBD1 or TRBD2 (5 bases each). There are 15 residues in the CDR3. CDR3 nucleotides: TGTGCCAGCAGTTCCGGGACCTCGAAAACCGGGGAGCTGTTTTTT. Protein sequence: CASSSGTSKTGELFF.

On this clonotype itself: At one end the junction does not follow the germline gene, possibly because of a read error. The chain has TRBV7-2 and TRBJ2-1; a possible D gene is TRBD2 (6 bases). CDR1 SGHTA and CDR2 FQGNSA come from the germline V gene. The CDR3 is 15 amino acids. The CDR3 DNA follows: TGTGCCAACAGCGTCGGAGGGGCGTCCTACAATGAGCAGTTCTTC. It translates to CANSVGGASYNEQFF.

The chain carries TRBV19 and TRBJ2-7; 7 bases are a match to TRBD2. The germline V gene encodes CDR1 LNHDA and CDR2 SQIVND (reference sequence). The CDR3 extends over 15 amino acids. V shed 3 bases and J 5 bases; nucleotides not matched to a gene: 10. CDR3 residues: CASSIGLAELDEQYF. CDR3 coding DNA: TGTGCCAGTAGTATCGGGCTAGCGGAGTTGGACGAGCAGTACTTC.